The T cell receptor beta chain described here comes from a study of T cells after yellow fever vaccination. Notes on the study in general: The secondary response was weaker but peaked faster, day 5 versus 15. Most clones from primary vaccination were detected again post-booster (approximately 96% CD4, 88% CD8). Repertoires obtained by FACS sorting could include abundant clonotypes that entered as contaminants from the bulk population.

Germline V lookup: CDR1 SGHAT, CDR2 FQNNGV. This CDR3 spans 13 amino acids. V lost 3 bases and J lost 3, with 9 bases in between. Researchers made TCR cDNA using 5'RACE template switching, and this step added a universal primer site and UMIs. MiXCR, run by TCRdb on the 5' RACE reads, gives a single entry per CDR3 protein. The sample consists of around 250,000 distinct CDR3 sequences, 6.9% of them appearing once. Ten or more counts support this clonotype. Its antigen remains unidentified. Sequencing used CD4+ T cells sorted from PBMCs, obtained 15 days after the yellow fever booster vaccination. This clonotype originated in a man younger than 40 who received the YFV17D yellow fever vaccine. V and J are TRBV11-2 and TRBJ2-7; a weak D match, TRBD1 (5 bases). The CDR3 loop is CASSFRGFYEQYF. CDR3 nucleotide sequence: TGTGCCAGCAGCTTTAGGGGTTTCTACGAGCAGTACTTC.